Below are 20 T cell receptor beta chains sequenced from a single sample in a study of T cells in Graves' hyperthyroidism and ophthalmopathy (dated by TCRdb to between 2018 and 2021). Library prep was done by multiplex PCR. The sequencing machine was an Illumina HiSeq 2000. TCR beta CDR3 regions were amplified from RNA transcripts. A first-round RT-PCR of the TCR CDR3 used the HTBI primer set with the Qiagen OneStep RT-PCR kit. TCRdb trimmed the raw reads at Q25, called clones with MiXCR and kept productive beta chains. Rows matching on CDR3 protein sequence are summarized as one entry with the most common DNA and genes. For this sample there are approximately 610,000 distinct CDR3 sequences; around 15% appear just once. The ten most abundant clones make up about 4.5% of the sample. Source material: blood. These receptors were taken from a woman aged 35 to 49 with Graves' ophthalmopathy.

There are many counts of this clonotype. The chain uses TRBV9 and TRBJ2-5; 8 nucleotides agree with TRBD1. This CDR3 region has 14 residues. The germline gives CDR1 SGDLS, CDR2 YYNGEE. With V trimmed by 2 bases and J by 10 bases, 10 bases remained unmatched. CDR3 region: CASSVEVGQGDQYF. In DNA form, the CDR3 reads TGTGCCAGCAGCGTCGAGGTCGGACAGGGCGACCAGTACTTC. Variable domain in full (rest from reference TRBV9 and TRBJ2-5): DSGVTQTPKHLITATGQRVTLRCSPRSGDLSVYWYQQSLDQGLQFLIQYYNGEERAKGNILERFSAQQFPDLHSELNLSSLELGDSALYFCASSVEVGQGDQYFGPGTRLLVL.

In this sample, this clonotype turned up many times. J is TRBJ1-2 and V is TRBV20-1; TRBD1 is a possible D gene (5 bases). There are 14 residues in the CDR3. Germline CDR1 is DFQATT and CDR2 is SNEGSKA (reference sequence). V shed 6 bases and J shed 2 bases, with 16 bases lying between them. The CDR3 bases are TGCAGTGCCGAACGGGGCGACTTAAACTATGGCTACACCTTC. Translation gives CSAERGDLNYGYTF.

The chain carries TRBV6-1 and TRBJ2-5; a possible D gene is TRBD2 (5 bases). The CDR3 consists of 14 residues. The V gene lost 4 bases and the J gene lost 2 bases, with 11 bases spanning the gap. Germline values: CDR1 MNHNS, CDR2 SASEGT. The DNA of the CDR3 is TGTGCCAGCAGTGCAACCGGGGTACAAGAGACCCAGTACTTC. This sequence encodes CASSATGVQETQYF.

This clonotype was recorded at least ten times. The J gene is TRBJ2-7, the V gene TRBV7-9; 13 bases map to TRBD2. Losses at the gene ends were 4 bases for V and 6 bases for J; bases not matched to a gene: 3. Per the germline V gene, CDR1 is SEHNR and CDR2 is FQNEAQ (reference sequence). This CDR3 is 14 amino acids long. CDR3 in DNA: TGTGCCAGCAGCTCACTAGCGGGAGGGTCCGAGCAGTACTTC. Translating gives CASSSLAGGSEQYF. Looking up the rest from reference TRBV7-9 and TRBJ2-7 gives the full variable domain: DTGVSQNPRHKITKRGQNVTFRCDPISEHNRLYWYRQTLGQGPEFLTYFQNEAQLEKSRLLSDRFSAERPKGSFSTLEIQRTEQGDSAMYLCASSSLAGGSEQYFGPGTRLTVT.

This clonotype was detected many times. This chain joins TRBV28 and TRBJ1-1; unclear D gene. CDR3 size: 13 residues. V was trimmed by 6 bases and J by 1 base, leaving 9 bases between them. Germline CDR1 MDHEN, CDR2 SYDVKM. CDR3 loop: CASRKERNTEAFF. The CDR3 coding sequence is TGTGCCAGCAGGAAAGAGAGGAACACTGAAGCTTTCTTT.

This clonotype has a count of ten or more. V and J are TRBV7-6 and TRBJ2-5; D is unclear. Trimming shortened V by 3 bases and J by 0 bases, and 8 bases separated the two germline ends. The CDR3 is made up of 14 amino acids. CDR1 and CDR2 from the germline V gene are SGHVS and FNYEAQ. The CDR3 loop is CASSFSRYQETQYF. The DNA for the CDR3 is TGTGCCAGCAGCTTCTCCCGGTACCAAGAGACCCAGTACTTC.

The CDR3 loop reads CASSIHNQETQYF. The CDR3 DNA follows: TGTGCCAGTAGTATACACAATCAAGAGACCCAGTACTTC. V and J are TRBV19 and TRBJ2-5; no definite D call. Germline CDR1 is LNHDA and CDR2 is SQIVND (reference sequence). V was trimmed by 2 bases and J by 2 bases, leaving 6 bases between them. The CDR3 totals 13 residues.

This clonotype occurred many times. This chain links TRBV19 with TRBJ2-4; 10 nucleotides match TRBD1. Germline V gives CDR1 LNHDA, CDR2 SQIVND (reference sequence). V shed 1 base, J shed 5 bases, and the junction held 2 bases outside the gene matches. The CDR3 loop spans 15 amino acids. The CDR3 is CASSIVGTGENIQYF. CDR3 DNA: TGTGCCAGTAGTATAGTGGGGACAGGGGAAAACATTCAGTACTTC.

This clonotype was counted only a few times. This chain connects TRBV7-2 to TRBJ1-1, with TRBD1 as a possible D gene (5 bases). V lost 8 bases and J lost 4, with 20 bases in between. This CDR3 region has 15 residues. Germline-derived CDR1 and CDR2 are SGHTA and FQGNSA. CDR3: CASRPGWGRVTEAFF. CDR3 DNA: TGTGCCAGCCGCCCCGGTTGGGGGAGGGTCACTGAAGCTTTCTTT.

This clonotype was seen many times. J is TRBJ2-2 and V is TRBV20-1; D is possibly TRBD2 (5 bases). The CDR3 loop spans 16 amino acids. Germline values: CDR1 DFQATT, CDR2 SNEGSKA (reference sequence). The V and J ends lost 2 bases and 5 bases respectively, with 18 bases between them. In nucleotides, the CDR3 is TGCAGTGCTAGACCGAAGAGCGGAGCCAAGACCGGGGAGCTGTTTTTT. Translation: CSARPKSGAKTGELFF.

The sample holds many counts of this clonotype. CDR3 protein: CASSGTGQVMNTEAFF. Written as DNA, the CDR3 is TGTGCCAGCAGTGGGACAGGGCAGGTCATGAACACTGAAGCTTTCTTT. The chain carries TRBV12-3 or TRBV12-4 and TRBJ1-1; TRBD1 matches at 9 bases. Trimming at V came to 5 bases and at J to 0 bases, leaving 7 bases not matched to a gene. CDR3 length equals 16 residues.

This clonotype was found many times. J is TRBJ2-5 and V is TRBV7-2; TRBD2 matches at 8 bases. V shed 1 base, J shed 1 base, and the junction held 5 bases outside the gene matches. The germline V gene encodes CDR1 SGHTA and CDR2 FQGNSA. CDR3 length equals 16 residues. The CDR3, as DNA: TGTGCCAGCAGCTTAGGGCCGGGACTAGGCCAAGAGACCCAGTACTTC. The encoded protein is CASSLGPGLGQETQYF.

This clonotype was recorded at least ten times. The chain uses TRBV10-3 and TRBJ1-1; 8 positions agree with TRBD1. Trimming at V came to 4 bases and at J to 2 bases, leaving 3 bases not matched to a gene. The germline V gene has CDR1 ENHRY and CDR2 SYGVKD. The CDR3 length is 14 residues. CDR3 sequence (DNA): TGTGCCATCAGTGTTGGGACAGGCAACACTGAAGCTTTCTTT. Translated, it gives CAISVGTGNTEAFF.

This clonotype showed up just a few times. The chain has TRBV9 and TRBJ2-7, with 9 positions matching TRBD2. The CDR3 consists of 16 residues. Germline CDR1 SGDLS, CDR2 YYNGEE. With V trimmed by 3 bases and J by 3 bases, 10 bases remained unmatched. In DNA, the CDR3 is TGTGCCAGCAGCGCCCGAGATCTAGCGGGAAACTACGAGCAGTACTTC. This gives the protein CASSARDLAGNYEQYF.

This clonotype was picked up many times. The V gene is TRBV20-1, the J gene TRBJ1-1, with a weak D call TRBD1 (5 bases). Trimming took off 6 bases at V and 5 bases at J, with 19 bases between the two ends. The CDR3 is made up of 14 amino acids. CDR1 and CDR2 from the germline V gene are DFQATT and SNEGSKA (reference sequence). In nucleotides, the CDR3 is TGCAGTGCCTGGGGACTCCACCGTGGGACTGAAGCTTTCTTT. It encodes CSAWGLHRGTEAFF.

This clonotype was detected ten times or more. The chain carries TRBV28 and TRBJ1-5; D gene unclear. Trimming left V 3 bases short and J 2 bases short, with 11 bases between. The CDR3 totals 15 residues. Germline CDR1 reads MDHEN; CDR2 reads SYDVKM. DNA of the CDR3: TGTGCCAGCAGTTTTCTGGGAACCGGCAATCAGCCCCAGCATTTT. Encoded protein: CASSFLGTGNQPQHF.

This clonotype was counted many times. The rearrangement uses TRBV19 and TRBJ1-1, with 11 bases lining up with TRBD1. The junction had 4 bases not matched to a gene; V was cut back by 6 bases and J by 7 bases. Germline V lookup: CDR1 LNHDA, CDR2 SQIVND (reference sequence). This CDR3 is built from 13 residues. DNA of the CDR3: TGTGCCAGTAGATCGGGACAGGGGGATGAAGCTTTCTTT. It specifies CASRSGQGDEAFF.

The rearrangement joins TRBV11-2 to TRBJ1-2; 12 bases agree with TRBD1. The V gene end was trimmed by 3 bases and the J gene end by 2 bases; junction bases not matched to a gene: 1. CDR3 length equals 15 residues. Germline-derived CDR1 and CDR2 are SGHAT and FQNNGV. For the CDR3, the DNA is TGTGCCAGCAGCTTCGGGACAGGGGGCAACTATGGCTACACCTTC. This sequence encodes CASSFGTGGNYGYTF.

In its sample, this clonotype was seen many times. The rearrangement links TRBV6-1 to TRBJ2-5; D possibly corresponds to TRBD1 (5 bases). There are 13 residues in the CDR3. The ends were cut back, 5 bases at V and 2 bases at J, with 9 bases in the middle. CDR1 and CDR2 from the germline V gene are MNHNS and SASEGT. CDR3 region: CASSRQIQETQYF. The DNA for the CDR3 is TGTGCCAGCAGTCGACAGATTCAAGAGACCCAGTACTTC.

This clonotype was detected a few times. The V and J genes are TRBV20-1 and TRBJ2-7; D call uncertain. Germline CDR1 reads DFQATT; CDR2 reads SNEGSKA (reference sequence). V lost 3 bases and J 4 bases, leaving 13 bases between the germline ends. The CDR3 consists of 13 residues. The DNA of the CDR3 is TGCAGTGCTAGTAAGCCAGACGGGTACGAGCAGTACTTC. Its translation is CSASKPDGYEQYF.